Presented here are 23 T cell receptor beta chains from one specimen sequenced in a study of T cell responses to AZD1222 COVID-19 vaccine. Profiled with immunoSEQ multiplex PCR; TCRdb holds only in-frame clones, not every one. The sample shows approximately 150,000 clones, 92% of them seen only once. Sequences were derived from peripheral blood, sampled 28 days after the second AZD1222 dose. The receptors originated from an adult who received the AZD1222 COVID-19 vaccine.

This chain connects TRBV28 to TRBJ1-2; unclear D gene. Per the germline V gene, CDR1 is MDHEN and CDR2 is SYDVKM. CDR3 length equals 13 residues. CDR3 amino acids: CGTSQTYGYGYTF. CDR3 sequence (DNA): TGTGGGACGAGCCAGACTTATGGCTATGGCTACACCTTC.

The chain combines TRBV7-2 with TRBJ2-7; TRBD1 aligns across 7 bases. The germline CDR1 and CDR2 sequences are SGHTA and FQGNSA. This CDR3 is 16 amino acids long. V lost 5 bases and J lost 4; bases outside the gene matches: 14. This CDR3 is CASSPFPGQQLYEQYF. The CDR3 DNA sequence: TGTGCCAGCAGCCCCTTTCCGGGACAGCAACTATACGAGCAGTACTTC.

This clone was counted a single time. The germline gene is not matched at one end of the junction; a read error may be the cause. The chain has TRBV18 and TRBJ1-5; D might be TRBD1 (5 bases). Germline CDR1 is KGHSH and CDR2 is LQKENI. The CDR3 sequence is 15 residues long. The CDR3 spells CASSPPNGGDQPQHF. CDR3 coding DNA: TGTGCCAGCTCCCCACCCAACGGGGGAGATCAGCCCCAGCATTTT. The full variable domain, rest sourced from reference TRBV18 and TRBJ1-5, is NAGVMQNPRHLVRRRGQEARLRCSPMKGHSHVYWYRQLPEEGLKFMVYLQKENIIDESGMPKERFSAEFPKEGPSILRIQQVVRGDSAAYFCASSPPNGGDQPQHFGDGTRLSIL.

The chain uses TRBV3-1 (or the pseudogene TRBV3-2) and TRBJ2-6, with TRBD2 identical over 7 bases. The V gene's germline CDR1 is LGHDT and CDR2 YNNKEL (reference sequence). V lost 1 base, J lost 2 bases, and 5 bases stayed unmatched. This CDR3 contains 17 residues. The CDR3 here is CASSQGAGVAGANVLTF. The CDR3 DNA reads TGTGCCAGCAGCCAAGGTGCGGGAGTGGCTGGGGCCAACGTCCTGACTTTC.

The V and J genes are TRBV5-6 and TRBJ2-7; 8 positions agree with TRBD1. From germline, CDR1 is SGHDT and CDR2 YYEEEE. V lost 2 bases, J lost 6 bases, and 10 bases stayed unmatched. This CDR3 contains 15 residues. The chain's CDR3 is CASSFAIRGLFEQYF. CDR3 bases: TGTGCCAGCAGCTTCGCTATCAGGGGGCTTTTCGAGCAGTACTTC. Full variable domain (outside the CDR3, taken from reference TRBV5-6 and TRBJ2-7): DAGVTQSPTHLIKTRGQQVTLRCSPKSGHDTVSWYQQALGQGPQFIFQYYEEEERQRGNFPDRFSGHQFPNYSSELNVNALLLGDSALYLCASSFAIRGLFEQYFGPGTRLTVT.

This chain connects TRBV4-3 to TRBJ1-1; no definite D call. The CDR3 contains 14 residues. Germline-derived CDR1 and CDR2 are LGHNA and YSLEER. Deletions cut 1 base from V and 3 bases from J, with 9 bases between. The CDR3 sequence: CASSQGRGYTEAFF. The DNA for the CDR3 is TGCGCCAGCAGCCAAGGACGTGGATACACTGAAGCTTTCTTT.

This chain uses TRBV28 with TRBJ2-5, with D possibly TRBD1 on 6 matching bases. The CDR3 spans 14 residues. The V gene lost 6 bases and the J gene lost 7 bases, with 18 bases spanning the gap. Germline loops: CDR1 MDHEN, CDR2 SYDVKM. The CDR3 DNA reads TGTGCCAGCAGACAGGGCCCAGGACTGGTGACCCAGTACTTC. Translation gives CASRQGPGLVTQYF. Full variable domain (remainder filled in from reference TRBV28 and TRBJ2-5): DVKVTQSSRYLVKRTGEKVFLECVQDMDHENMFWYRQDPGLGLRLIYFSYDVKMKEKGDIPEGYSVSREKKERFSLILESASTNQTSMYLCASRQGPGLVTQYFGPGTRLLVL.

The chain carries TRBV7-2 and TRBJ1-1, with D tentatively TRBD1 (5 bases). In germline, CDR1 is SGHTA, CDR2 FQGNSA. CDR3 length equals 14 residues. Trimming removed 2 bases from V and 5 bases from J, with 12 bases in between. CDR3 in DNA: TGTGCCAGCAGCTTATCTAGGGGAGAAACTGAAGCTTTCTTT. Its protein product is CASSLSRGETEAFF.

V usage is TRBV6-6 and J usage is TRBJ2-1; 8 positions agree with TRBD2. With V trimmed by 6 bases and J by 3 bases, 7 bases remained unmatched. Germline V gene data show CDR1 as MNHNY and CDR2 as SVGAGI (reference sequence). The CDR3 length is 15 residues. CDR3 coding DNA: TGTGCCAGCAGCCTGACTAGCGCAAACTACAATGAGCAGTTCTTC. Its protein product is CASSLTSANYNEQFF.

The V gene is TRBV11-3, the J gene TRBJ2-3; a weak D match, TRBD2 (6 bases). CDR3 length: 16 amino acids. Between the trimmed V and J ends, which lost 4 bases and 4 bases, there was a span of 18 bases. CDR1 SGHNT and CDR2 YENEEA come from the germline V gene. The CDR3 protein is CASSSRLVVGADTQYF. DNA of the CDR3: TGTGCCAGCAGCTCCCGACTAGTTGTGGGCGCAGATACGCAGTATTTT.

The V gene is TRBV28, the J gene TRBJ2-5, with 8 bases identical to TRBD2. The ends lost 11 bases at V and 4 bases at J; junction bases unmatched: 6. Looked up from germline, CDR1 is MDHEN and CDR2 is SYDVKM. CDR3 length: 12 residues. CDR3 nucleotides: TGTGCCCTCGGGAGGGCCACAGAGACCCAGTACTTC. Translating gives CALGRATETQYF.

V is TRBV7-2 and J is TRBJ1-3; D remains ambiguous. Germline V gene sequence: CDR1 SGHTA, CDR2 FQGNSA. The V and J ends lost 2 bases and 0 bases respectively, with 8 bases between them. The CDR3 covers 15 residues. CDR3 protein: CASSLRVSSGNTIYF. For the CDR3, the DNA is TGTGCCAGCAGCTTACGGGTCAGCTCTGGAAACACCATATATTTT.

The chain carries TRBV11-2 and TRBJ2-3, with TRBD1 as a possible D gene (6 bases). Trimming stripped 1 base from V and 5 bases from J, with 16 bases between. Germline CDR1 and CDR2: SGHAT and FQNNGV. The CDR3 covers 16 residues. The CDR3 sequence: CASSLVWERGGDTQYF. The CDR3 coding sequence is TGTGCCAGCAGCTTAGTATGGGAGCGAGGGGGAGATACGCAGTATTTT.

In the case of this clone: Mismatch with germline at one junction end may stem from a read error. The chain recombines TRBV27 with TRBJ2-1; 7 bases match TRBD2. The CDR3 totals 14 residues. CDR1 and CDR2 (germline): MNHEY, SMNVEV (reference sequence). This CDR3 is CAKGASGAYNEQFF. The CDR3 DNA reads TGCGCGAAAGGGGCTAGCGGTGCCTACAATGAGCAGTTCTTC.

The chain is built from TRBV5-1 and TRBJ2-2; D call uncertain. Germline V CDR1 and CDR2: SGHRS, YFSETQ. Trimming left V 4 bases short and J 7 bases short, with 17 bases between. CDR3 length: 15 residues. CDR3 in DNA: TGCGCCAGCAGCCTCGACGCTAGAGAAGGCGGGGAGCTGTTTTTT. Translation: CASSLDAREGGELFF.

The chain joins TRBV6-5 to TRBJ1-5; 7 bases agree with TRBD1. Germline V CDR1 and CDR2: MNHEY, SVGAGI. This CDR3 is built from 14 residues. Losses at the gene ends were 6 bases for V and 4 bases for J; bases not matched to a gene: 6. Written as DNA, the CDR3 is TGTGCCAGCAGCCCGAACAGGGGTAATCAGCCCCAGCATTTT. It codes for CASSPNRGNQPQHF.

The CDR3 coding sequence is TGTGCCAGCAGCCAGACAGGGCTCCTAGCGGGCTCCGATTATCACGAGCAGTACTTC. Encoded protein: CASSQTGLLAGSDYHEQYF. This chain uses TRBV7-9 with TRBJ2-7, with D possibly being TRBD2 (8 bases). V lost 5 bases to trimming and J lost 5 bases, with 31 bases between them. CDR1 is SEHNR and CDR2 is FQNEAQ in the germline V gene (reference sequence). This CDR3 has 19 amino acids.

V is TRBV14 and J is TRBJ2-7, with D possibly TRBD1 on 6 matching bases. CDR1 is SGHDN and CDR2 is FVKESK in the germline V gene. The germline V and J ends were trimmed by 1 base and 7 bases, with 17 bases remaining between them. The CDR3 contains 15 residues. The CDR3 nucleotides are TGTGCCAGCAGCCAAGCGTATCCAGGGGTAAGAGAGCAGTACTTC. Encoded protein: CASSQAYPGVREQYF.

The genes are TRBV24-1 and TRBJ1-2; TRBD1 might be the D (6 bases). From germline, CDR1 is KGHDR and CDR2 SFDVKD. Trimming left V 8 bases short and J 6 bases short, with 15 bases between. The CDR3 consists of 13 residues. CDR3 amino acids: CATKGDSRHGYTF. The CDR3 nucleotides are TGTGCCACCAAGGGGGATTCTAGGCATGGCTACACCTTC.

The chain recombines TRBV6-2 or TRBV6-3 with TRBJ2-7; TRBD1 or TRBD2 may be the D gene (5 bases each). The length of the CDR3 is 15 residues. Germline CDR1 MNHEY, CDR2 SVGEGT. V lost 0 bases to trimming and J lost 7 bases, with 16 bases between them. The CDR3 protein is CASSYSGTRSREQYF. The CDR3 DNA reads as TGTGCCAGCAGTTACTCGGGGACGCGTTCTCGGGAGCAGTACTTC.

The chain employs TRBV5-4 and TRBJ1-1; 7 bases align to TRBD1. In germline, CDR1 is SGHNT, CDR2 YYREEE (reference sequence). The V gene end was trimmed by 1 base and the J gene end by 1 base; junction bases not matched to a gene: 4. The CDR3 length is 15 residues. This CDR3 reads CASSLSPGGNTEAFF. In DNA, the CDR3 is TGTGCCAGCAGCTTGTCGCCAGGGGGGAACACTGAAGCTTTCTTT.

The chain joins TRBV7-8 to TRBJ1-5; possible D gene TRBD1, 6 bases. The ends were cut back, 2 bases at V and 7 bases at J, with 15 bases in the middle. In germline, CDR1 is SGHVS, CDR2 FQNEAQ. The CDR3 consists of 15 residues. CDR3 region: CASSLSQAGVQPQHF. CDR3 nucleotide sequence: TGTGCCAGCAGCTTAAGTCAGGCAGGGGTGCAGCCCCAGCATTTT. The entire variable domain, with the rest obtained from reference TRBV7-8 and TRBJ1-5, is as follows: GAGVSQSPRYKVAKRGQDVALRCDPISGHVSLFWYQQALGQGPEFLTYFQNEAQLDKSGLPSDRFFAERPEGSVSTLKIQRTQQEDSAVYLCASSLSQAGVQPQHFGDGTRLSIL.

A few counts support this clone. Other nucleotide sequences in the sample specify the same CDR3. The chain carries TRBV27 and TRBJ1-6, with TRBD1 matching 11 bases. CDR1 and CDR2 from the germline V gene are MNHEY and SMNVEV (reference sequence). The CDR3 contains 14 residues. Trimming removed 6 bases from V and 10 bases from J; junction bases left unmatched: 5. In nucleotides, the CDR3 is TGTGCCAGCAGGCCGGGACAGGGGGGGTCACCCCTCCACTTT. Its translation: CASRPGQGGSPLHF.